This T cell receptor beta chain was identified during a study of T-cell memory formation after mild COVID-19. CDR3 length equals 18 residues. The V and J ends lost 1 base and 0 bases respectively, with 19 bases between them. In germline, CDR1 is SGHRS, CDR2 YFSETQ. One entry per CDR3 protein, called by TCRdb with MiXCR from the 5' RACE reads. This table has 350,000 to 450,000 distinct CDR3 sequences, 24% appearing once. Study-level points and caveats: Prior to infection, memory already included some responding clones, suggesting cross-reactive memory joined. Of the contracting clones, CD4+ ones lay mainly in CM and EM, and CD8+ ones in EMRA. While clones contracting from day 15 to 85 were balanced between CD4 and CD8, later expanders leaned CD4+.

Turning to this clonotype: What it binds is unknown.

The origin of this receptor is an adult woman who had mild COVID-19 (a few samples of this study predate the infection). Cell type and time point are not known. The specimen sequenced was PBMCs or a T cell subset sorted from them (not recorded which). This rearrangement joins TRBV5-1 to TRBJ1-1; D remains ambiguous. The CDR3 spells CASSLPTGPSTLNTEAFF. The CDR3 DNA is TGCGCCAGCAGCTTGCCAACCGGGCCCTCTACCTTGAACACTGAAGCTTTCTTT.